The 2 T cell receptor beta chains below come from one sample, sequenced in a study of T-cell reconstitution after alpha-beta-depleted transplantation in children. The TCRbeta library incorporated unique molecular identifiers. TCRdb passed the PCR reads through MiXCR, listing each CDR3 protein once. The sample holds around 90,000 distinct CDR3 sequences; roughly 16% are singletons and the top ten take about 19%. The sequences come from PBMCs, mostly from graft donor cells, collected 180 days after TCRalphabeta/CD19-depleted stem cell transplant. These receptors were collected from a male patient under 10 years old who had a stem cell transplant for acute lymphoblastic leukemia, so the T cells may come from the graft donor.

In this sample, this clonotype turned up a few times. The V call is TRBV5-1, the J call TRBJ1-2; 8 bases map to TRBD1. Losses at the gene ends were 4 bases for V and 8 bases for J; bases not matched to a gene: 13. Per the germline V gene, CDR1 is SGHRS and CDR2 is YFSETQ. CDR3 length equals 15 residues. CDR3 protein: CASSLTMTGAGGYTF. CDR3 nucleotide sequence: TGCGCCAGCAGCCTAACGATGACAGGGGCCGGCGGCTACACCTTC.

Note on this clonotype: A much larger clonotype is one base distant, so this may be a read error. The rearrangement joins TRBV7-9 to TRBJ2-5, with TRBD1 as a possible D gene (5 bases). The CDR3 totals 16 residues. The germline V gene encodes CDR1 SEHNR and CDR2 FQNEAQ (reference sequence). The V and J ends lost 0 bases and 4 bases respectively, with 15 bases between them. The CDR3 sequence: CASSLATEVLRETQYF. The CDR3 DNA is TGTGCCAGCAGCTTAGCGACAGAAGTTTTAAGAGAGACCCAGTACTTC. Full variable domain (rest looked up from reference TRBV7-9 and TRBJ2-5): DTGVSQNPRHKITKRGQNVTFRCDPISEHNRLYWYRQTLGQGPEFLTYFQNEAQLEKSRLLSDRFSAERPKGSFSTLEIQRTEQGDSAMYLCASSLATEVLRETQYFGPGTRLLVL.